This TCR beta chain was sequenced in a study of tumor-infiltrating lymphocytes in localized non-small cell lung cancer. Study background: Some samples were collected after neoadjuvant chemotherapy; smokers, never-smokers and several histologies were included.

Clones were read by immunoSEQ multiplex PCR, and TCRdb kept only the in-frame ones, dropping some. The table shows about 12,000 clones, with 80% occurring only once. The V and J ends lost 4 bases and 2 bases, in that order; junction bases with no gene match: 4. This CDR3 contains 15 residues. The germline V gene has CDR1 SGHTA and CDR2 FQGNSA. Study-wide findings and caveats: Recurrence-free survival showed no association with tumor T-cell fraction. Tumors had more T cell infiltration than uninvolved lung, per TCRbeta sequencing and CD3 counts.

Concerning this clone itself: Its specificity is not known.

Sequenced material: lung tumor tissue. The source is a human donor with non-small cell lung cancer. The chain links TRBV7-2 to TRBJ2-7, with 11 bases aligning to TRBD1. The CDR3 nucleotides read TGTGCCAGCAGCTCGGACAGGGGGCGACCCTACGAGCAGTACTTC. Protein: CASSSDRGRPYEQYF.